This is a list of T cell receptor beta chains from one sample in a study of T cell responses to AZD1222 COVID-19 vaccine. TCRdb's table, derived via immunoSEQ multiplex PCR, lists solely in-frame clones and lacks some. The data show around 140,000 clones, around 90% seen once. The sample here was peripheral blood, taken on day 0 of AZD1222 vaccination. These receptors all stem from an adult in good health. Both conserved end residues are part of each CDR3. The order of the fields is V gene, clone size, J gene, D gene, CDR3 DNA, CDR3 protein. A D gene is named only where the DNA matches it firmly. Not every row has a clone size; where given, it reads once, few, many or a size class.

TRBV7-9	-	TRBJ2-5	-	TGTGCCAGCAGCTTCCCTGAAGGGAATCAAGAGACCCAGTACTTC	CASSFPEGNQETQYF
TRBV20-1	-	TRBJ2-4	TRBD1	TGCAGTGCTAGTGCGGACAGGGCTAGTGTGGACATTCAGTACTTC	CSASADRASVDIQYF
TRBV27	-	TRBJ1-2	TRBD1	TGTGCCAGCAGTTTGACAGGGGGCTATGGCTACACCTTC	CASSLTGGYGYTF
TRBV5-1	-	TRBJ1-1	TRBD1	TGCGCCAGCAGCCCAGGGGGCGCGAGTCTGACTGAAGCTTTCTTT	CASSPGGASLTEAFF
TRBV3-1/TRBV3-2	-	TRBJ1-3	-	TGTGCCAGCAGCCCCCCGATGGGAGGTGGAAACACCATATATTTT	CASSPPMGGGNTIYF
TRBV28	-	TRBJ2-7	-	TGTGCCAGCAGGCCCGACAGGACCATTACATCCTACGAGCAGTACTTC	CASRPDRTITSYEQYF
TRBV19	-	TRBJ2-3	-	TGTGCCAGTACCGGAGGGGGGGGGACAGATACGCAGTATTTT	CASTGGGGTDTQYF
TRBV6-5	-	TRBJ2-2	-	TGTGCCAGCAGCCCCGCCGGGGTGGACGGGGAGCTGTTTTTT	CASSPAGVDGELFF
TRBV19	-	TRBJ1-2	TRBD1	TGTGCCAGTACCTCCCCGGAGGCAGGGGGATACTATGGCTACACCTTC	CASTSPEAGGYYGYTF
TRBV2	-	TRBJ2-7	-	TGTGCCAGCATCGCTTGGCTTGGCATCAACGAGCAGTACTTC	CASIAWLGINEQYF
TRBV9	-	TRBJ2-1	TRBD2	TGTGCCAGCAGCGTAGCTCAAGCGGGGGGCTCCTACAATGAGCAGTTCTTC	CASSVAQAGGSYNEQFF
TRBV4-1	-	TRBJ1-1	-	TGCGCCAGCAGCCAATCCATGGTAGGCCTCTCGGAAGCTTTCTTT	CASSQSMVGLSEAFF
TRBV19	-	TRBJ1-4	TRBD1	TGTGCCAGTAGTATGGGACAGAGAAATGAAAAACTGTTTTTT	CASSMGQRNEKLFF
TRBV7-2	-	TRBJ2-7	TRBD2	TGTGCCAGCAGCTACTTAGCGGGGCCCTCCTACGAGCAGTACTTC	CASSYLAGPSYEQYF
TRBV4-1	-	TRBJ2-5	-	TGCGCCAGCAGCCAGGGCAGGGTTGAGACCCAGTACTTC	CASSQGRVETQYF
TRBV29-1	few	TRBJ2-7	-	TGCAGCGTTGATACTTCCCCCCGGACGGCGGAGCAGTACTTC	CSVDTSPRTAEQYF
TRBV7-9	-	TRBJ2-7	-	TGTGCCAGCGGGGGGTTCTACGAGCAGTACTTC	CASGGFYEQYF
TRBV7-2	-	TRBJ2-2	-	TGTGCCAGCAGCATAAACAGGGTGACCGGGGAGCTGTTTTTT	CASSINRVTGELFF
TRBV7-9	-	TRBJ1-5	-	TGTGCCAGCAGCTTAGAGAATTCGTACAATCAGCCCCAGCATTTT	CASSLENSYNQPQHF
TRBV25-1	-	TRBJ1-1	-	TGTGCCTCCGCGGACACTGAAGCTTTCTTT	CASADTEAFF
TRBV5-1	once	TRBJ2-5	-	TGCGCCACCCGATACGGCCAGGGAATGGGAGAGACCCAGTACTTC	CATRYGQGMGETQYF
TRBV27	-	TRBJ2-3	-	TGTGCCAGCAGTTTAAGTCAGAGTAGGGCAGATACGCAGTATTTT	CASSLSQSRADTQYF
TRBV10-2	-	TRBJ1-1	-	TGCGCCAGCAGTGATGGACAGCCTGAAGCTTTCTTT	CASSDGQPEAFF
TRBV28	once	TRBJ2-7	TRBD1	TGTGCCAGCAGCGACAGGAGGATTGGACAGGGGGCCTACGAGCAGTACTTC	CASSDRRIGQGAYEQYF
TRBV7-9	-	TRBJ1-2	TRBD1	TGTGCCAGCAGCCGCGGGACAGGGGGCGACTATGGCTACACCTTC	CASSRGTGGDYGYTF
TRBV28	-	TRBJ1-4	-	TGTGCCAGCAGCCCTCCCCAGGGTTCGGCTAATGAAAAACTGTTTTTT	CASSPPQGSANEKLFF
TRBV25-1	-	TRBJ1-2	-	TGTGCCAGCAGTGACAGGGTAATAATTGGCTACACCTTC	CASSDRVIIGYTF
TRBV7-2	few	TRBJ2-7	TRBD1	TGTGCCAGCAGCTTTGACAGGGACAACTCCTACGAGCAGTACTTC	CASSFDRDNSYEQYF
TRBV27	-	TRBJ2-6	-	TGTGCCAGCAGTGCCTCAGGAGCCAACGTCCTGACTTTC	CASSASGANVLTF
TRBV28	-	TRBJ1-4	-	TGTGCCAGCAGCAGTAACAGGGTTGCAACTAATGAAAAACTGTTTTTT	CASSSNRVATNEKLFF
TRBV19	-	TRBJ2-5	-	TGTGCCAGTTCTTTTTCAGAAAACCAAGAGACCCAGTACTTC	CASSFSENQETQYF
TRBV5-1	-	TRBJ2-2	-	TGCGCCAGCAACACGGAGACAGTAAACACCGGGGAGCTGTTTTTT	CASNTETVNTGELFF
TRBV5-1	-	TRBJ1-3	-	TGCGCCAGCAGCCGGGACATTGGGGGTACTGGAAACACCATATATTTT	CASSRDIGGTGNTIYF
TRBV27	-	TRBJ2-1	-	TGTGCCAGCAGTTATGGCCTAAATGAGCAGTTCTTC	CASSYGLNEQFF
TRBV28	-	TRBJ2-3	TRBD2	TGTGCCAGCAGTTCTCAAGCGGGGGGCGTGACAGATACGCAGTATTTT	CASSSQAGGVTDTQYF
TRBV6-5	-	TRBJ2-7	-	TGTGCCAGCAGTTACTCCGTCGGCAGCTACGAGCAGTACTTC	CASSYSVGSYEQYF
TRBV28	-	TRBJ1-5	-	TGTGCCAGCAGTGAGATTACGGGCAATCAGCCCCAGCATTTT	CASSEITGNQPQHF
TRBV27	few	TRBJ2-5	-	TGTGCCAGCAGTCCCGTACTCAATTCGGAGACCCAGTACTTC	CASSPVLNSETQYF
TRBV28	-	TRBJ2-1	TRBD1	TGTGCCAGCAGTTTATTAGGGGACAGGGTTTACAATGAGCAGTTCTTC	CASSLLGDRVYNEQFF
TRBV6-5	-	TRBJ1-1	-	TGTGCCAGCAGTTACATGGACACTGAAGCTTTCTTT	CASSYMDTEAFF
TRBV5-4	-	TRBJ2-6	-	TGTGCCACCACCTTCGGTGGGGGCGCTGGGGCCAACGTCCTGACTTTC	CATTFGGGAGANVLTF
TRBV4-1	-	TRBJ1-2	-	TGCGCCAGCAGCCCTATTTACAGGAACTCGGGCTATGGCTACACCTTC	CASSPIYRNSGYGYTF
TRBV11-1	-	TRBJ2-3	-	TGTGCCAGCAGCCCCTACTCGCCAGGGAGCACAGATACGCAGTATTTT	CASSPYSPGSTDTQYF
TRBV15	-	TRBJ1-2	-	TGTGCCACCAGCAGAGAAAACGGGTATGGCTACACCTTC	CATSRENGYGYTF
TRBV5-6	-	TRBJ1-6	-	TGTGCCAGCAGCTTGTGGGGGGCCTGGAATTCACCCCTCCACTTT	CASSLWGAWNSPLHF
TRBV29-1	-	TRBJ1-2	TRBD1	TGCAGCGTTGTGTCAGGGGGCGCAAACTATGGCTACACCTTC	CSVVSGGANYGYTF
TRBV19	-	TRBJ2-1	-	TGTGCCAGTAGTTCAGGGGCGCTTGGGAACAATGAGCAGTTCTTC	CASSSGALGNNEQFF
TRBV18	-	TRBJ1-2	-	TGTGCCAGCTCACTCAGCACCGTCGGGGGGGGAACTAGGAGCTACACCTTC	CASSLSTVGGGTRSYTF
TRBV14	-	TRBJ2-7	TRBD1	TGTGCCAGCAGCCGGACAGGGATAACCTACGAGCAGTACTTC	CASSRTGITYEQYF
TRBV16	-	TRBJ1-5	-	TGTGCCAGCAGCCAGGGTGAAAATCAGCCCCAGCATTTT	CASSQGENQPQHF
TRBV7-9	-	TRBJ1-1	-	TGTGCCAGCAGCTTCGGACGGGCGAACACTGAAGCTTTCTTT	CASSFGRANTEAFF